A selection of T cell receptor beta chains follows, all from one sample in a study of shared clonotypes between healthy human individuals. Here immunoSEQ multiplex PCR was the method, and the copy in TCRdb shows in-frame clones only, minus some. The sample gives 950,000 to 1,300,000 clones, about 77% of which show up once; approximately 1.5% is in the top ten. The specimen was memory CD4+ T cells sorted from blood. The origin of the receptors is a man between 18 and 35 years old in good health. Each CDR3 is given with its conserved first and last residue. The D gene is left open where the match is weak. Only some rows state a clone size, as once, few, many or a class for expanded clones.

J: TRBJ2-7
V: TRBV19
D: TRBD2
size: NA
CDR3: CASSITHSGASSYEQYF
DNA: TGTGCCAGTAGTATAACCCACAGCGGGGCGAGCTCCTACGAGCAGTACTTC

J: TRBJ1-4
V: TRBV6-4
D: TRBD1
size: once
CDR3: CASSDTSLQGRREKLFF
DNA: TGTGCCAGCAGTGACACCTCTCTACAGGGGAGACGAGAAAAACTGTTTTTT

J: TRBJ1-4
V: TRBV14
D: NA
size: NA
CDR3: CASSLSSGIGGGEKLFF
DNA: TGTGCCAGCAGCCTAAGTTCCGGGATTGGAGGTGGTGAAAAACTGTTTTTT

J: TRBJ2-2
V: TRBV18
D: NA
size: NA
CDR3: CASSPIVQITGELFF
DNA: TGTGCCAGCTCACCAATAGTACAGATTACCGGGGAGCTGTTTTTT

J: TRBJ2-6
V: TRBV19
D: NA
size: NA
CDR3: CASSQPRVGSGANVLTF
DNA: TGTGCCAGTAGCCAACCTCGAGTCGGCTCTGGGGCCAACGTCCTGACTTTC

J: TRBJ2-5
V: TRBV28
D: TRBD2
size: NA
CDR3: CASRERGGFETQYF
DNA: TGTGCCAGCAGGGAGCGGGGGGGCTTTGAGACCCAGTACTTC

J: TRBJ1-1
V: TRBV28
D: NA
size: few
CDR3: CASRTESRRPNTEAFF
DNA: TGTGCCAGCAGAACCGAGAGTAGGAGGCCGAACACTGAAGCTTTCTTT

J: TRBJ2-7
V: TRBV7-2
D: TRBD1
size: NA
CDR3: CASSPTDRGSYEQYF
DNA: TGTGCCAGCAGCCCGACAGACAGGGGGAGCTACGAGCAGTACTTC

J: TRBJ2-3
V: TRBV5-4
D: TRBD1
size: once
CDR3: CASSRSDRSSTDTQYF
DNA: TGTGCCAGCAGCCGGTCGGACAGGTCAAGCACAGATACGCAGTATTTT

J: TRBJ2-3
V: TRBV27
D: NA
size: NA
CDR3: CASSYRAPDTQYF
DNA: TGTGCCAGCAGTTACCGGGCCCCTGATACGCAGTATTTT